The 14 T cell receptor beta chains presented below share a single source sample, sequenced in a study of blood T cell repertoires in COVID-19. The table came from immunoSEQ multiplex PCR; TCRdb's copy has only in-frame clones and leaves some out. The repertoire holds around 100,000 clones, with almost 80% as singletons. Sample: peripheral blood. All receptors derive from a woman aged 70-85 years with acute or convalescent COVID-19.

The CDR3 sequence: CASSLGQNNSPLHF. CDR3 nucleotides: TGTGCCAGCAGCTTAGGTCAGAATAATTCACCCCTCCACTTT. The rearrangement joins TRBV7-9 to TRBJ1-6; no clear D. Trimming took off 1 base at V and 5 bases at J, with 6 bases between the two ends. The CDR3 has 14 residues. Germline CDR1 SEHNR, CDR2 FQNEAQ (reference sequence).

The V gene is TRBV2, the J gene TRBJ1-2; 11 nucleotides agree with TRBD1. CDR1 SNHLY and CDR2 FYNNEI come from the germline V gene. The V gene end was trimmed by 5 bases and the J gene end by 6 bases; junction bases not matched to a gene: 17. The CDR3 length is 18 residues. CDR3 nucleotides: TGTGCCAGCAGTATAAGGACAGGGGGCCTCAGAGGGTCGGATGGCTACACCTTC. This sequence encodes CASSIRTGGLRGSDGYTF.

The chain couples TRBV6-1 to TRBJ2-1, with D possibly being TRBD1 (6 bases). V was shortened by 3 bases and J by 0 bases, with 12 bases between the two germline ends. There are 16 residues in the CDR3. The germline gives CDR1 MNHNS, CDR2 SASEGT. CDR3 coding DNA: TGTGCCAGCAGTGAGCAGGACAGATACTCCTACAATGAGCAGTTCTTC. Its translation: CASSEQDRYSYNEQFF.

The chain is built from TRBV20-1 and TRBJ2-7; D is uncertain. The germline CDR1 and CDR2 sequences are DFQATT and SNEGSKA (reference sequence). Trimming removed 5 bases from V and 3 bases from J, with 8 bases in between. The CDR3 extends over 11 amino acids. The CDR3 DNA reads TGCAGTGCTTCCCTTAACTACGAGCAGTACTTC. Translation gives CSASLNYEQYF.

This chain joins TRBV4-1 and TRBJ1-1; 11 bases align to TRBD1. The germline CDR1 and CDR2 sequences are MGHRA and YSYEKL. The CDR3 spans 16 residues. The V gene end was trimmed by 1 base and the J gene end by 5 bases; junction bases not matched to a gene: 6. CDR3 sequence: CASSQGLDRGRTEAFF. DNA for the CDR3: TGCGCCAGCAGCCAAGGACTGGACAGGGGGCGGACTGAAGCTTTCTTT.

The chain couples TRBV2 to TRBJ1-2; the D is unclear. V was clipped by 5 bases and J by 4 bases, with 5 bases between them. This CDR3 region has 11 residues. The germline V gene encodes CDR1 SNHLY and CDR2 FYNNEI. As DNA, the CDR3 is TGTGCCAGCAGTCGGAGCTATGGCTACACCTTC. Translated: CASSRSYGYTF.

The chain carries TRBV5-1 and TRBJ1-1, with TRBD1 as a possible D gene (5 bases). Trimming removed 0 bases at V and 2 bases at J, with 17 bases between. This CDR3 has 17 residues. The germline CDR1 and CDR2 sequences are SGHRS and YFSETQ. The CDR3 reads CASSLGDSWTSNTEAFF. In nucleotides, the CDR3 is TGCGCCAGCAGCTTGGGGGACTCGTGGACAAGTAACACTGAAGCTTTCTTT.

There are a few counts of this clone. This chain uses TRBV6-6 with TRBJ1-4, with D hard to call. Germline V CDR1 and CDR2: MNHNY, SVGAGI (reference sequence). The CDR3 sequence is 14 residues long. The germline V and J ends were trimmed by 3 bases and 5 bases, with 10 bases remaining between them. This chain's CDR3 is CASSYSEKNEKLFF. DNA for the CDR3: TGTGCCAGCAGTTATAGCGAGAAAAATGAAAAACTGTTTTTT.

This rearrangement joins TRBV13 to TRBJ2-7; 10 nucleotides match TRBD2. V shed 3 bases and J 4 bases; nucleotides not matched to a gene: 9. From germline, CDR1 is PRHDT and CDR2 FYEKMQ (reference sequence). This CDR3 is 16 amino acids long. The DNA for the CDR3 is TGTGCCAGCAGCTTCCTCCCAGCGGGGGGGCCGTACGAGCAGTACTTC. Protein product: CASSFLPAGGPYEQYF.

The chain employs TRBV2 and TRBJ1-2; tentatively, D is TRBD1 (5 bases). The CDR3 contains 13 residues. Trimming removed 1 base from V and 3 bases from J, with 6 bases in between. CDR1 SNHLY and CDR2 FYNNEI come from the germline V gene. CDR3 sequence (DNA): TGTGCCAGCAGTGAAGGCAGGGACTATGGCTACACCTTC. Its translation: CASSEGRDYGYTF.

This chain joins TRBV7-2 and TRBJ2-1; 7 nucleotides align to TRBD2. With 1 base clipped from V and 1 base from J, the junction kept 4 bases outside the gene matches. The CDR3 covers 16 residues. Germline V gene sequence: CDR1 SGHTA, CDR2 FQGNSA. CDR3 sequence reads: CASSLDGGSSYNEQFF. CDR3 DNA sequence: TGTGCCAGCAGCTTAGACGGGGGGTCATCCTACAATGAGCAGTTCTTC. The full variable domain, with the rest looked up from reference TRBV7-2 and TRBJ2-1, is GAGVSQSPSNKVTEKGKDVELRCDPISGHTALYWYRQSLGQGLEFLIYFQGNSAPDKSGLPSDRFSAERTGGSVSTLTIQRTQQEDSAVYLCASSLDGGSSYNEQFFGPGTRLTVL.

The V and J genes are TRBV7-2 and TRBJ2-3; a possible D gene is TRBD2 (6 bases). The V and J ends lost 1 base and 2 bases respectively, with 13 bases between them. CDR1 is SGHTA, CDR2 FQGNSA, per germline. CDR3 size: 16 residues. Here the CDR3 DNA reads TGTGCCAGCAGCTTAGGACGGGGCGGGAACACAGATACGCAGTATTTT. This encodes CASSLGRGGNTDTQYF.

The V call is TRBV5-1, the J call TRBJ2-5, with TRBD2 matching 7 bases. Trimming took 4 bases from V and 1 from J; bases not matched to a gene: 7. The CDR3 loop spans 15 amino acids. The germline V gene encodes CDR1 SGHRS and CDR2 YFSETQ. The CDR3 region has the DNA TGCGCCAGCAGCCCTAGCGGCGTTTCCCAAGAGACCCAGTACTTC. Translation: CASSPSGVSQETQYF.

This clone was recorded a few times. The gene calls are TRBV7-2 and TRBJ1-1; D might be TRBD1 (5 bases). CDR3 size: 13 residues. Germline CDR1 reads SGHTA; CDR2 reads FQGNSA. Between the trimmed V and J ends, which lost 4 bases and 5 bases, there was a span of 11 bases. This CDR3 reads CASSSGPGTEAFF. CDR3 nucleotide sequence: TGTGCCAGCAGCTCTGGCCCAGGGACTGAAGCTTTCTTT.